The source of this T cell receptor (beta chain) is a study of blood T cell repertoires in COVID-19. The overall study: The origin of the acute and convalescent COVID-19 samples was the United States, Italy and Spain. PBMCs, B-cell-depleted T cells, or T cells provided the cDNA or gDNA that made up the material.

In the source study's methods: Scientists estimated how many nucleated cells there were by amplifying reference gene primers. Assay: immunoSEQ multiplex PCR; the TCRdb copy retains only in-frame clones and omits some. V and J calls and clone size are copied from that table; D and trimming were computed from the DNA. This sample carries under 350,000 clones, 70% to 90% of them seen once, and the ten largest clones take about 10%. CDR1 is MNHEY and CDR2 is SMNVEV in the germline V gene (reference sequence). CDR3 size: 13 residues. V gave up 5 bases and J gave up 8 bases; unmatched junction bases: 7. The sequence was obtained from a woman aged 70 to 79 with acute or convalescent COVID-19. Sequencing was performed on peripheral blood. The V gene is TRBV27, the J gene TRBJ1-2, with 8 bases matching TRBD1. The CDR3 region is CASSPRDRRGYTF. The DNA for the CDR3 is TGTGCCAGCAGTCCCCGGGACAGGAGAGGCTACACCTTC.